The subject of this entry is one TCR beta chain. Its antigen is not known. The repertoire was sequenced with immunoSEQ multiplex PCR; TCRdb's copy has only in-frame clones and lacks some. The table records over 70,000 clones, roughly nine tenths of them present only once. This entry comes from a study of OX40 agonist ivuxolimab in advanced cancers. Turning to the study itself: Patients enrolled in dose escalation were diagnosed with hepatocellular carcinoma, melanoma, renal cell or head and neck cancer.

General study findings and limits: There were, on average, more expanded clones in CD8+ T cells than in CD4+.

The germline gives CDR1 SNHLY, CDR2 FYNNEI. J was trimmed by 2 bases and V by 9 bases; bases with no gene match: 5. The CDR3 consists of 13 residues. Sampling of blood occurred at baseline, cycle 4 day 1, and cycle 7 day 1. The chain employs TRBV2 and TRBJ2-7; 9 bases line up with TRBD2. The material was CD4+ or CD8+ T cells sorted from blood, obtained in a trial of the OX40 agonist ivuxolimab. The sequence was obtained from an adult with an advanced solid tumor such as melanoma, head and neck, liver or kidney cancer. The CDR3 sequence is CASQREETYEQYF. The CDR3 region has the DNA TGTGCCAGTCAGCGGGAGGAAACCTACGAGCAGTACTTC.